These 5 T cell receptor beta chains came from one sample sequenced in a study of patients and donors after allogeneic stem cell transplantation. TCRdb re-called the RT-PCR reads with MiXCR, one entry per CDR3 protein. Of about a million distinct CDR3 sequences in the sample, about 20% were seen once. Material: blood, either unsorted or a sorted T cell fraction (not recorded which). The source is a human donor who was either an allogeneic HSCT recipient or a stem cell or donor lymphocyte infusion donor (not recorded which). It is not recorded whose cells these are; they may come from a transplant donor.

This clonotype appeared a few times. V and J are TRBV20-1 and TRBJ2-3; unclear D gene. V lost 7 bases to trimming and J lost 7 bases, with 6 bases between them. Germline CDR1 reads DFQATT; CDR2 reads SNEGSKA (reference sequence). This CDR3 is 9 amino acids long. The CDR3 loop reads CSVLNTQYF. The CDR3 DNA reads TGCAGTGTTCTTAATACGCAGTATTTT.

This clonotype was recorded a few times. The V and J genes are TRBV10-3 and TRBJ2-2; D not resolved. The CDR3 sequence is 15 residues long. Trimming cost V 10 bases and J 0 bases, with 15 bases left between them. The V gene's germline CDR1 is ENHRY and CDR2 SYGVKD. CDR3 amino acids: CATMDGQTNTGELFF. The CDR3 region has the DNA TGTGCCACGATGGACGGCCAGACGAACACCGGGGAGCTGTTTTTT.

The genes are TRBV6-1 and TRBJ2-5, with D possibly being TRBD2 (7 bases). This CDR3 is built from 14 residues. V was clipped by 8 bases and J by 5 bases, with 18 bases between them. The V gene's germline CDR1 is MNHNS and CDR2 SASEGT. The CDR3 DNA is TGTGCCAGCGGCCCGGGGGGCCTTAGGGAGACCCAGTACTTC. Translating it yields CASGPGGLRETQYF.

The V and J genes are TRBV4-3 and TRBJ1-2; D gene unclear. This CDR3 has 15 residues. V was pared by 3 bases and J by 8 bases, with 19 bases between. The V gene's germline CDR1 is LGHNA and CDR2 YSLEER. The DNA for the CDR3 is TGCGCCAGCAGCCACACGCGACGGGGAGAAATAGGCTACACCTTC. Amino acid sequence: CASSHTRRGEIGYTF.

This clonotype occurred a few times. A much larger clone lies one base from this, so it may be a read error. V and J are TRBV6-5 and TRBJ1-2; D possibly corresponds to TRBD1 (5 bases). The CDR3 runs 12 residues. Germline V CDR1 and CDR2: MNHEY, SVGAGI. Trimming stripped 5 bases from V and 4 bases from J, with 8 bases between. This CDR3 is CASSDSAYGYTF. The CDR3 coding sequence is TGTGCCAGCAGTGACAGCGCCTATGGCTACACCTTC.